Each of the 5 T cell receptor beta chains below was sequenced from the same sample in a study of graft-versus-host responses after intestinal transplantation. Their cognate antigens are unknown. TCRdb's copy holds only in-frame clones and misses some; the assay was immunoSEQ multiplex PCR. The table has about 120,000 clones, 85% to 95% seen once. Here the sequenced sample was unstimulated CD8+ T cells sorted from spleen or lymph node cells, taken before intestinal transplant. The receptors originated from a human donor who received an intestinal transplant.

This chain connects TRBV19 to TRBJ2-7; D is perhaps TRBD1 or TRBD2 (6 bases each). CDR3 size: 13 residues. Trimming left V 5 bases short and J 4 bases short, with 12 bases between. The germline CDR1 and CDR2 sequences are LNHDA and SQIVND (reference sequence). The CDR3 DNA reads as TGTGCCAGTAGTCACGGGGGCAGATACGAGCAGTACTTC. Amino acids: CASSHGGRYEQYF.

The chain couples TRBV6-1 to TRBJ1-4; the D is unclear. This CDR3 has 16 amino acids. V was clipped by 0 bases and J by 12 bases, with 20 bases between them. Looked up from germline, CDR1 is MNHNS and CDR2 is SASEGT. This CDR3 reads CASSEALGTSVSELFF. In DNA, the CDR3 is TGTGCCAGCAGTGAAGCGCTGGGCACAAGTGTTTCGGAACTGTTTTTT.

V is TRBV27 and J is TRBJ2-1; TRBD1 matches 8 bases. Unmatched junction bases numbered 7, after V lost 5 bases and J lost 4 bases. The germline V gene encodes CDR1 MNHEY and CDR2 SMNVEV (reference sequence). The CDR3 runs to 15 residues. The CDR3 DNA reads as TGTGCCAGCAGTGTAACCGGGACAGGTTACAATGAGCAGTTCTTC. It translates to CASSVTGTGYNEQFF.

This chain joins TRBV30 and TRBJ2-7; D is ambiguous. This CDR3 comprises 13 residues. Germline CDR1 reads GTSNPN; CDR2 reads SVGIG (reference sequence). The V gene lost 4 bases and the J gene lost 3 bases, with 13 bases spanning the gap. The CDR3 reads CAWIGEGIYEQYF. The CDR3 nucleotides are TGTGCCTGGATCGGAGAAGGGATCTACGAGCAGTACTTC.

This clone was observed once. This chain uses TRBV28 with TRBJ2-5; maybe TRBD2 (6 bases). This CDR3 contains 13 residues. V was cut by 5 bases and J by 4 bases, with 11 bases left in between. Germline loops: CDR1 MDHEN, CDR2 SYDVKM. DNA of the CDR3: TGTGCCAGCAGTCCGCGGGGCGCAGAGACCCAGTACTTC. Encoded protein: CASSPRGAETQYF.